This TCR beta chain was recovered during a study of Ad26.COV2.S vaccination and SARS-CoV-2 variants. This sample's treatment: around 19 received Ad26.COV2.S at low or high dose, single or two shots; 5 received placebo; per-sample allocation not given. Samples were taken on day 63 after the first vaccine or placebo injection. The table came from immunoSEQ multiplex PCR; TCRdb's copy has only in-frame clones and leaves some out. The table includes about 330,000 clones, around 90% detected once. J lost 3 bases, V lost 0 bases, and 7 bases had no gene match. The V gene's germline CDR1 is SGHDT and CDR2 YYEEEE. The length of the CDR3 is 16 residues.

This sample comprised peripheral blood, obtained in a trial of Ad26.COV2.S vaccine versus placebo. This TCR was recovered from a person aged 18-65 years who received the Ad26.COV2.S COVID-19 vaccine or a placebo. The V and J genes are TRBV5-6 and TRBJ2-7, with 9 bases fitting TRBD2. CDR3: CASSLDRLAGYYEQYV. CDR3 nucleotides: TGTGCCAGCAGCTTGGATCGTCTAGCGGGATACTACGAGCAGTACGTC.